The entry below gives a single TCR beta chain sequence along with its context. Its antigen is as yet unknown. This record comes from a study of cytomegalovirus exposure and HLA in healthy donors. Primers for the PCR totalled 60 Vbeta and 13 Jbeta. Source study methods: Tens of millions of unique TCR beta chains, 9 million to 11 million shared, were counted in a later analysis. The repertoire was sequenced with immunoSEQ multiplex PCR; TCRdb's copy has only in-frame clones and lacks some. The DNA was the basis for D and trimming; V, J and clone size are from that table. The sample carries roughly 190,000 clones, about four fifths recorded once. General study results and limits: Presence/absence analyses supposed approximately even sequencing depth among donors. Among TCR beta chains, those listed as cytomegalovirus-associated numbered fewer than 200. There were some V segments, including TRBV6-2 and TRBV6-3, excluded as indistinguishable.

The V end lost 9 bases, the J end lost 4 bases, and 19 bases lay between the germline ends. From germline, CDR1 is LNHDA and CDR2 SQIVND (reference sequence). The CDR3 runs to 14 residues. The receptor was derived from a woman aged 35 to 49 in good health and CMV-seronegative. Input material: PBMCs. The J gene is TRBJ2-7, the V gene TRBV19, with a tentative D call TRBD2 (6 bases). The DNA for the CDR3 is TGTGCCAGCGCCCCGGCTAGCGAGAGATACGAGCAGTACTTC. Protein: CASAPASERYEQYF. The whole variable domain, filled in from reference TRBV19 and TRBJ2-7, reads DGGITQSPKYLFRKEGQNVTLSCEQNLNHDAMYWYRQDPGQGLRLIYYSQIVNDFQKGDIAEGYSVSREKKESFPLTVTSAQKNPTAFYLCASAPASERYEQYFGPGTRLTVT.